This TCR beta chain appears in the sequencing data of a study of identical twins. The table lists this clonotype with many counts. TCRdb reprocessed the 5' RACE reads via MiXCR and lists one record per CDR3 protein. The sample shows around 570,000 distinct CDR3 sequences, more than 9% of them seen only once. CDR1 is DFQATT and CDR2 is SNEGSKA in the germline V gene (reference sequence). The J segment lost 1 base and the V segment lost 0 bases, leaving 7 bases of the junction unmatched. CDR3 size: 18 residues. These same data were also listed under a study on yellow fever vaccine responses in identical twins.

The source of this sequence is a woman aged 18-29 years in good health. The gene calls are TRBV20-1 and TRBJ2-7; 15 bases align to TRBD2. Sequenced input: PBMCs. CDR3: CSARETWTSGRDSYEQYF. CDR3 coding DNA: TGCAGTGCTAGAGAGACCTGGACTAGCGGGAGGGATTCCTACGAGCAGTACTTC.